This T cell receptor beta chain was recovered during a study of OX40 agonist ivuxolimab in advanced cancers. Study-wide context: The treatment was a fully human IgG2 OX40 agonist, ivuxolimab. Prior anti-PD-1, anti-PD-L1 or anti-CTLA-4 therapy did not bar entry, and 30% to 40% had some.

Study-wide results and caveats: Antigen specificity of clonally expanded peripheral T cells was not established.

CDR1 and CDR2 (germline): KGHSH, LQKENI. Trimming shortened V by 6 bases and J by 8 bases, and 16 bases separated the two germline ends. The CDR3 is 13 amino acids. Details on this clone: Its antigen is currently unknown.

TCRdb's copy holds only in-frame clones and misses some; the assay was immunoSEQ multiplex PCR. The sample yields tens of thousands of clones, around 87% seen once. The chain links TRBV18 to TRBJ1-1; D is perhaps TRBD1 (6 bases). Sequencing was performed on CD4+ or CD8+ T cells sorted from blood, taken in a trial of the OX40 agonist ivuxolimab. This clonotype was sampled from an adult with an advanced solid tumor such as melanoma, head and neck, liver or kidney cancer. The CDR3 reads CASSPTPQGEAFF. CDR3 sequence (DNA): TGTGCCAGCTCCCCAACCCCCCAGGGGGAAGCTTTCTTT.